Included here is one TCR beta chain sequence, with context. The antigen is unknown. Genomic DNA provided the template from which TCR beta VDJ and CDR3 profiles were obtained. Using its own MiXCR run on the reads, TCRdb lists one record per CDR3 protein. Of about 240,000 distinct CDR3 sequences listed, approximately 45% are singletons. The record originates from a study of CD8+CD57+ T cells in acquired aplastic anemia. Background on the study: DNA per sorted CD4+ or CD8+ sample ranged about 0.18 to 30 ug, averaging about 2.9 ug.

Patients chosen for sequencing had shown CD8+CD57+ cell expansion by flow cytometry. The CDR3 totals 13 residues. The V segment lost 3 bases and the J segment 11 bases; nucleotides outside the gene matches: 7. CDR1 is SGHDN and CDR2 is FVKESK in the germline V gene. The study, taken as a whole, reports: The number of CD8+ CDR3 sequences shared by patients and controls was approximately 31.

This rearrangement joins TRBV14 to TRBJ1-5; TRBD1 matches at 7 bases. The clonotype was recovered from a human donor with aplastic anemia. Sequencing was done on a sample of sorted CD4+, CD8+, or CD8+CD57+ T cells (not recorded which) from PBMCs. The CDR3 sequence: CASSHPQGETQHF. Here the CDR3 DNA reads TGTGCCAGCAGCCATCCGCAGGGGGAGACCCAGCATTTT.